Listed here are 32 T cell receptor beta chains from one sample, sequenced in a study of T cell repertoires in cytomegalovirus infection. TCRdb reanalysed the reads using MiXCR and keeps one entry per CDR3 protein. Found here are fewer than 300,000 distinct CDR3 sequences, about 23% of them singletons; the top ten hold approximately 14%. Specimen: PBMCs. The receptors originated from a human donor in good health (CMV status not recorded). Some clones in this sample may be carry-over from other donors' samples.

This clonotype has ten or more counts. The J gene is TRBJ2-1, the V gene TRBV28; 7 nucleotides agree with TRBD2. The germline gives CDR1 MDHEN, CDR2 SYDVKM. Losses at the gene ends were 6 bases for V and 5 bases for J; bases not matched to a gene: 10. The CDR3 contains 15 residues. The CDR3 DNA is TGTGCCAGCAGGAGTACTAGCGAGGGTCACAATGAGCAGTTCTTC. It specifies CASRSTSEGHNEQFF.

The CDR3 DNA reads TGTGCCACCAACCAAGGGGCGAAGCAGTACTTC. It specifies CATNQGAKQYF. The chain has TRBV6-1 and TRBJ2-7; tentative D call: TRBD1 (5 bases). Germline loops: CDR1 MNHNS, CDR2 SASEGT. The germline V and J ends were trimmed by 10 bases and 8 bases, with 15 bases remaining between them. The CDR3 loop spans 11 amino acids.

The chain combines TRBV29-1 with TRBJ1-4, with D uncertain. The V gene lost 1 base and the J gene lost 10 bases, with 13 bases spanning the gap. Germline CDR1 and CDR2: SQVTM and ANQGSEA. The CDR3 loop spans 13 amino acids. CDR3 DNA sequence: TGCAGCGTTGAAGTAGGGCCCCGGGGAAAACTGTTTTTT. It encodes CSVEVGPRGKLFF.

The V call is TRBV4-1, the J call TRBJ2-1; TRBD1 aligns across 9 bases. CDR1 is MGHRA, CDR2 YSYEKL, per germline. CDR3 length equals 16 residues. The V and J ends lost 3 bases and 4 bases, in that order; junction bases with no gene match: 7. CDR3 nucleotide sequence: TGCGCCAGCAGCCAGCTCGGGACAGGGCCTTACAATGAGCAGTTCTTC. Its protein is CASSQLGTGPYNEQFF.

This clonotype was seen ten or more times. The V call is TRBV6-6, the J call TRBJ1-2; D is unresolved. CDR3 size: 15 residues. The V end was cut by 6 bases, the J end by 4 bases, with 18 bases between. CDR1 MNHNY and CDR2 SVGAGI come from the germline V gene (reference sequence). CDR3 coding DNA: TGTGCCAGCAGCCCGGGAAACGTTTTTTTCTATGGCTACACCTTC. It yields the protein CASSPGNVFFYGYTF.

The chain couples TRBV12-3 or TRBV12-4 to TRBJ1-2; 8 bases are shared with TRBD1. The CDR3 totals 12 residues. Trimming cost V 5 bases and J 7 bases; bases outside gene matches: 3. CDR3 nucleotide sequence: TGTGCCAGCAGTCCACAGGGGGGTGGCTACACCTTC. This codes for CASSPQGGGYTF.

The rearrangement joins TRBV29-1 to TRBJ1-5; no clear D. From germline, CDR1 is SQVTM and CDR2 ANQGSEA. This CDR3 spans 13 amino acids. V lost 3 bases, J lost 6 bases, and 12 bases lay in between. Here the CDR3 reads CSVEGGSGQPQHF. DNA for the CDR3: TGCAGCGTTGAGGGAGGGTCGGGTCAGCCCCAGCATTTT.

The CDR3 region has the DNA TGCAGTGCCTTGGGGGCCAGGGCTGAGTTCGGATTATCTGGAAACACCATATATTTT. It encodes CSALGARAEFGLSGNTIYF. The chain uses TRBV20-1 and TRBJ1-3, with D maybe TRBD1 (6 bases). Trimming removed 6 bases at V and 1 base at J, with 28 bases between. The CDR3 sequence is 19 residues long. The germline CDR1 and CDR2 sequences are DFQATT and SNEGSKA (reference sequence).

This clonotype was picked up many times. The chain combines TRBV7-2 with TRBJ2-5; D may be TRBD2 (5 bases). Trimming shortened V by 5 bases and J by 7 bases, and 14 bases separated the two germline ends. The CDR3 spans 13 residues. Germline V CDR1 and CDR2: SGHTA, FQGNSA. The CDR3 loop reads CASSPRRHGTQYF. Here the CDR3 DNA reads TGTGCCAGCAGCCCCCGGAGGCATGGGACCCAGTACTTC.

In its sample, this clonotype was seen many times. The CDR3: CASSLTGVLETQYF. The CDR3 nucleotides read TGTGCCAGCAGCTTGACAGGGGTACTAGAGACCCAGTACTTC. This chain links TRBV5-5 with TRBJ2-5, with 7 bases that match TRBD1. Germline V gene lookup returns CDR1 SGHKS and CDR2 YYEKEE (reference sequence). V shed 1 base, J shed 4 bases, and the junction held 4 bases outside the gene matches. CDR3 length: 14 amino acids. Drawing the rest from reference TRBV5-5 and TRBJ2-5, the complete variable domain is DAGVTQSPTHLIKTRGQQVTLRCSPISGHKSVSWYQQVLGQGPQFIFQYYEKEERGRGNFPDRFSARQFPNYSSELNVNALLLGDSALYLCASSLTGVLETQYFGPGTRLLVL.

This clonotype appeared once. This sequence joins TRBV7-3 and TRBJ1-5; tentatively, D is TRBD1 (5 bases). The CDR3 totals 13 residues. V lost 3 bases, J lost 5 bases, and 8 bases lay in between. Germline V gene lookup returns CDR1 SGHTA and CDR2 FQGTGA. CDR3 DNA sequence: TGTGCCAGCAGCTTCGACAGTTATCAGCCCCAGCATTTT. This translates into CASSFDSYQPQHF. Filled out from reference TRBV7-3 and TRBJ1-5, the complete variable domain reads GAGVSQTPSNKVTEKGKYVELRCDPISGHTALYWYRQSLGQGPEFLIYFQGTGAADDSGLPNDRFFAVRPEGSVSTLKIQRTERGDSAVYLCASSFDSYQPQHFGDGTRLSIL.

The V gene is TRBV11-2, the J gene TRBJ2-5; 13 bases are shared with TRBD2. Germline V gene data show CDR1 as SGHAT and CDR2 as FQNNGV. This CDR3 spans 17 amino acids. V shed 5 bases, J shed 5 bases, and the junction held 11 bases outside the gene matches. In DNA, the CDR3 is TGTGCCAGCAGCACCCGACTAGCGGGGGGATCGACGGAGACCCAGTACTTC. Protein: CASSTRLAGGSTETQYF.

This clonotype was seen at least ten times. The J gene is TRBJ2-2, the V gene TRBV28; tentatively, D is TRBD2 (5 bases). Per germline, CDR1 MDHEN and CDR2 SYDVKM. CDR3 length: 16 amino acids. With 3 bases removed from V and 0 bases from J, the gap between germline ends came to 11 bases. The CDR3 region is CASSFYGVANTGELFF. CDR3 bases: TGTGCCAGCAGTTTTTACGGGGTAGCGAACACCGGGGAGCTGTTTTTT.

V and J are TRBV7-3 and TRBJ2-7; D is unresolved. The germline V and J ends were trimmed by 0 bases and 6 bases, with 12 bases remaining between them. Per germline, CDR1 SGHTA and CDR2 FQGTGA. The CDR3 contains 14 residues. The CDR3 DNA reads TGTGCCAGCAGCTTAACAGGTCAGGCCGGCGAGCAGTACTTC. Translation: CASSLTGQAGEQYF.

This clonotype was counted only a few times. The chain employs TRBV6-1 and TRBJ1-5; D is undetermined. The germline V and J ends were trimmed by 3 bases and 6 bases, with 9 bases remaining between them. The CDR3 length is 13 residues. Germline CDR1 reads MNHNS; CDR2 reads SASEGT. As DNA, the CDR3 is TGTGCCAGCAGTGAGAACGGCGTTCAGCCCCAGCATTTT. It is translated as CASSENGVQPQHF.

CDR3 region: CASSPRGGLRWEQYF. The CDR3 nucleotides read TGTGCCAGCAGCCCCCGTGGGGGACTCCGTTGGGAGCAGTACTTC. V is TRBV7-9 and J is TRBJ2-7, with a tentative D call TRBD2 (6 bases). V was trimmed by 5 bases and J by 7 bases, leaving 21 bases between them. Germline V lookup: CDR1 SEHNR, CDR2 FQNEAQ (reference sequence). This CDR3 has 15 amino acids.

The chain recombines TRBV5-1 with TRBJ1-4, with 7 bases that match TRBD1. Germline CDR1 reads SGHRS; CDR2 reads YFSETQ. Losses at the gene ends were 4 bases for V and 7 bases for J; bases not matched to a gene: 4. The length of the CDR3 is 13 residues. CDR3 sequence: CASSLTGIEKLFF. DNA of the CDR3: TGCGCCAGCAGCCTGACAGGGATTGAAAAACTGTTTTTT.

This clonotype has ten or more counts. The J gene is TRBJ2-5, the V gene TRBV6-2 or TRBV6-3; D is perhaps TRBD1 (6 bases). V dropped 0 bases and J dropped 4 bases, with 15 bases sitting between them. The CDR3 spans 16 residues. The germline V gene has CDR1 MNHEY and CDR2 SVGEGT. Here the CDR3 reads CASSYSGGSTVETQYF. The CDR3 DNA follows: TGTGCCAGCAGTTACTCTGGGGGCTCGACGGTAGAGACCCAGTACTTC.

V gene TRBV4-1 combines with J gene TRBJ2-2, with D possibly matching TRBD2 (5 bases). Trimming stripped 0 bases from V and 8 bases from J, with 10 bases between. The CDR3 totals 14 residues. CDR1 and CDR2 from the germline V gene are MGHRA and YSYEKL. The CDR3 reads CASSQDQSGGELFF. The CDR3 coding sequence is TGCGCCAGCAGCCAAGATCAGTCGGGAGGGGAGCTGTTTTTT.

The CDR3 reads CSVLAEGNEQFF. CDR3 DNA: TGCAGCGTCCTGGCAGAGGGCAATGAGCAGTTCTTC. The chain links TRBV29-1 to TRBJ2-1; perhaps TRBD2 as D (5 bases). From germline, CDR1 is SQVTM and CDR2 ANQGSEA. Trimming removed 6 bases from V and 6 bases from J, with 12 bases in between. The CDR3 extends over 12 amino acids.

This clonotype was seen many times. The chain is built from TRBV6-6 and TRBJ1-1, with no clear D. This CDR3 has 13 amino acids. From germline, CDR1 is MNHNY and CDR2 SVGAGI (reference sequence). With 0 bases removed from V and 3 bases from J, the gap between germline ends came to 5 bases. The chain's CDR3 is CASSYSPDTEAFF. In nucleotides, the CDR3 is TGTGCCAGCAGTTACTCGCCGGACACTGAAGCTTTCTTT.

The CDR3 reads CASSSSDRRWGNTIYF. The CDR3, as DNA: TGTGCCAGCAGTTCGTCGGACAGGCGATGGGGAAACACCATATATTTT. The J gene is TRBJ1-3, the V gene TRBV6-5, with 7 positions matching TRBD1. Germline values: CDR1 MNHEY, CDR2 SVGAGI. The length of the CDR3 is 16 residues. V gave up 4 bases and J gave up 4 bases; unmatched junction bases: 10.

The chain is built from TRBV24-1 and TRBJ2-6; D is ambiguous. Looked up from germline, CDR1 is KGHDR and CDR2 is SFDVKD. The CDR3 runs to 15 residues. V was trimmed by 3 bases and J by 2 bases, leaving 7 bases between them. The DNA for the CDR3 is TGTGCCACCAGTGATCCCACCCCTGGGGCCAACGTCCTGACTTTC. Translated, it gives CATSDPTPGANVLTF.

At least ten counts were recorded for this clonotype. V and J are TRBV28 and TRBJ1-2, with TRBD1 matching 8 bases. Germline CDR1 reads MDHEN; CDR2 reads SYDVKM. The CDR3 spans 17 residues. The V and J ends lost 5 bases and 2 bases, in that order; junction bases with no gene match: 13. CDR3 nucleotide sequence: TGTGCCAGCAGTCTCTCCAGGGGGCCTCTACAAAACTATGGCTACACCTTC. This translates into CASSLSRGPLQNYGYTF.

This chain joins TRBV6-5 and TRBJ2-2; D is perhaps TRBD2 (6 bases). Trimming left V 3 bases short and J 0 bases short, with 17 bases between. CDR1 is MNHEY and CDR2 is SVGAGI in the germline V gene. The CDR3 has 18 residues. CDR3 in DNA: TGTGCCAGCAGTTATTCGACTCCCGGGACTCCGAACACCGGGGAGCTGTTTTTT. As protein: CASSYSTPGTPNTGELFF.

This chain connects TRBV2 to TRBJ1-6; no clear D. The CDR3 totals 13 residues. The V gene lost 7 bases and the J gene lost 9 bases, with 13 bases spanning the gap. From germline, CDR1 is SNHLY and CDR2 FYNNEI. The CDR3 DNA reads TGTGCCAGCACAGGACGGGCCATTTCACCCCTCCACTTT. Its translation: CASTGRAISPLHF.

This clonotype was seen only a few times. The chain links TRBV20-1 to TRBJ2-7; perhaps TRBD1 as D (6 bases). The CDR3 totals 11 residues. With 0 bases removed from V and 7 bases from J, the gap between germline ends came to 7 bases. Germline CDR1 and CDR2: DFQATT and SNEGSKA (reference sequence). CDR3 protein: CSAREDREQYF. CDR3 sequence (DNA): TGCAGTGCTAGAGAAGACAGGGAGCAGTACTTC.

This clonotype was observed a few times. This CDR3 is CASSLTGIREKLFF. In nucleotides, the CDR3 is TGTGCCAGCTCACTAACAGGGATTCGTGAAAAACTGTTTTTT. V is TRBV18 and J is TRBJ1-4; D is perhaps TRBD1 (6 bases). CDR3 size: 14 residues. Trimming left V 4 bases short and J 7 bases short, with 13 bases between. CDR1 KGHSH and CDR2 LQKENI come from the germline V gene.

The sample holds a few counts of this clonotype. The V gene is TRBV28, the J gene TRBJ2-2; the D gene is possibly TRBD2 (6 bases). Germline CDR1 and CDR2: MDHEN and SYDVKM. CDR3 length equals 15 residues. Trimming removed 6 bases from V and 4 bases from J, with 15 bases in between. The CDR3 spells CASRPSSAGTGELFF. DNA of the CDR3: TGTGCCAGCAGACCCTCTAGCGCGGGCACCGGGGAGCTGTTTTTT.

This clonotype was picked up a small number of times. The chain joins TRBV11-2 to TRBJ2-3; 14 nucleotides match TRBD2. The length of the CDR3 is 15 residues. V lost 5 bases to trimming and J lost 4 bases; unmatched junction nucleotides: 2. Germline values: CDR1 SGHAT, CDR2 FQNNGV. The CDR3 DNA sequence: TGTGCCAGCAGCGGGACTAGCGGGGGTGCAGATACGCAGTATTTT. Translating it yields CASSGTSGGADTQYF.

This clonotype was detected many times. As DNA, the CDR3 is TGTGCCAGCAGCCCGGGACTAGCGGGAGTTCGGGAGCAGTACTTC. Its translation: CASSPGLAGVREQYF. The chain is built from TRBV7-2 and TRBJ2-7; TRBD2 aligns across 14 bases. Trimming at V came to 5 bases and at J to 7 bases, leaving 7 bases not matched to a gene. The CDR3 covers 15 residues. Germline V gene lookup returns CDR1 SGHTA and CDR2 FQGNSA.

The chain has TRBV4-1 and TRBJ1-4, with a tentative D call TRBD1 (5 bases). The germline V gene has CDR1 MGHRA and CDR2 YSYEKL. This CDR3 spans 18 amino acids. The ends were cut back, 0 bases at V and 4 bases at J, with 18 bases in the middle. CDR3 in amino acids: CASSQDRRGVLGNEKLFF. The CDR3 DNA is TGCGCCAGCAGCCAAGATAGGAGGGGAGTCTTGGGTAATGAAAAACTGTTTTTT.